This TCR beta chain was recorded in a study of OX40 agonist ivuxolimab in advanced cancers. Study outcomes and limitations: Dosing at 0.1 to 3.0 mg/kg was accompanied by clonal expansion of CD4+ and CD8+ blood T cells by week 6.

Per germline, CDR1 SGDLS and CDR2 YYNGEE. V was pared by 4 bases and J by 7 bases, with 18 bases between. The CDR3 is 16 amino acids. This clone was picked up one time. The antigen remains undetermined. Some clones are missing from TCRdb's copy, which holds only in-frame ones; the method was immunoSEQ multiplex PCR. The table has about 93,000 clones, around 92% seen once. The source of this sequence is an adult with an advanced solid tumor such as melanoma, head and neck, liver or kidney cancer. This chain links TRBV9 with TRBJ1-6; D gene unclear. Source: CD4+ or CD8+ T cells sorted from blood, taken in a trial of the OX40 agonist ivuxolimab. The CDR3 spells CASSSDIRTGNSPLHF. In DNA form, the CDR3 reads TGTGCCAGCAGCAGCGACATACGGACGGGAAATTCACCCCTCCACTTT. Complete variable domain (other parts from reference TRBV9 and TRBJ1-6): DSGVTQTPKHLITATGQRVTLRCSPRSGDLSVYWYQQSLDQGLQFLIQYYNGEERAKGNILERFSAQQFPDLHSELNLSSLELGDSALYFCASSSDIRTGNSPLHFGNGTRLTVT.